This record looks at one T cell receptor (beta chain) sequence and its context. No antigen is known for it. The immunoSEQ assay was version 4, run in survey mode. The data were produced by immunoSEQ multiplex PCR, yet TCRdb's version contains in-frame clones alone and is incomplete. The sample gives tens of thousands of clones, about 80% of which show up once; around 14% is in the top ten. The sample belongs to a study of persistence of HIV-infected CD4 T cells. The wider study: Blood samples, up to roughly 200 mL, came from multiple time points, except two leukapheresis donors sampled once.

The stimulus was an HIV-1 Gag 15-mer peptide pool, 0.8 to 1 ug/peptide/mL. Sorted nonresponding memory CD4+ T cells were CD40L-negative, CD69-negative, CD45RO-high. An approximately 17-hour stimulation of CD8-depleted PBMCs used anti-CD28/CD49d costimulation, CD40-blocking antibody and enfuvirtide. The germline gives CDR1 MNHEY, CDR2 SMNVEV (reference sequence). There are 15 residues in the CDR3. With V trimmed by 4 bases and J by 6 bases, 7 bases remained unmatched. Study-level findings and limits: TCR analyses could not target the rare provirus-carrying CMV-responding cells. Proviral oligoclonality tracked with TCR oligoclonality within the same sorted cells.

The material was CD4+ T cells sorted from PBMCs after roughly 18-hour stimulation, obtained from a patient who received antiretroviral therapy. The TCR originated in an adult man with HIV who was CMV-seropositive. This sequence joins TRBV27 and TRBJ2-2; 8 nucleotides match TRBD1. The CDR3 loop reads CASSSQGARPGELFF. The CDR3 DNA reads TGTGCCAGCAGTTCTCAGGGGGCGCGCCCCGGGGAGCTGTTTTTT.